In its sample, the clone carrying this T cell receptor (beta chain) was seen a few times. TCRdb re-called the RT-PCR reads through MiXCR, storing one row per CDR3 protein. The sample has more than 550,000 distinct CDR3 sequences, approximately 15% seen once. The germline V gene has CDR1 SNHLY and CDR2 FYNNEI. V gave up 1 base and J gave up 4 bases, with 4 bases separating them. The length of the CDR3 is 12 residues. Sequencing was done on a sample of memory CD4+ T cells from blood. The source of this sequence is a female donor in good health, serving as a healthy control. This chain uses TRBV2 with TRBJ1-2; no clear D gene. CDR3 amino acids: CASSEGPYGYTF. The CDR3 coding sequence is TGTGCCAGCAGTGAAGGACCCTATGGCTACACCTTC.